These 5 T cell receptor beta chains were all obtained from the same sample, sequenced in a study of OX40 agonist ivuxolimab in advanced cancers. Clones were read by immunoSEQ multiplex PCR, and TCRdb kept only the in-frame ones, dropping some. Found here are about 55,000 clones, almost 85% of them singletons; the top ten hold more than 1%. The starting material was CD4+ or CD8+ T cells sorted from blood, obtained in a trial of the OX40 agonist ivuxolimab. These receptor sequences come from an adult with an advanced solid tumor such as melanoma, head and neck, liver or kidney cancer.

The rearrangement joins TRBV5-1 to TRBJ2-1, with 7 bases matching TRBD2. Germline V gene data show CDR1 as SGHRS and CDR2 as YFSETQ. The CDR3 spans 15 residues. J gave up 6 bases and V 0 bases, and 6 bases lay outside the gene matches. CDR3 in amino acids: CASSLVASGSNEQFF. The CDR3 DNA sequence: TGCGCCAGCAGCTTGGTGGCTAGCGGTAGCAATGAGCAGTTCTTC.

The rearrangement uses TRBV10-3 and TRBJ1-2, with D possibly being TRBD1 (5 bases). The V gene's germline CDR1 is ENHRY and CDR2 SYGVKD. V lost 1 base to trimming and J lost 7 bases, with 13 bases between them. The CDR3 runs to 14 residues. CDR3 DNA sequence: TGTGCCATCAGTGAGTTAGGGGCAAGCAGTGGCTACACCTTC. It specifies CAISELGASSGYTF.

The table lists this clone with a count of one. The chain links TRBV11-3 to TRBJ2-6; maybe TRBD1 (5 bases). The V gene's germline CDR1 is SGHNT and CDR2 YENEEA. The CDR3 totals 18 residues. Trimming stripped 1 base from V and 0 bases from J, with 13 bases between. The CDR3 loop is CASSLGDRESSGANVLTF. CDR3 DNA: TGTGCCAGCAGCTTAGGAGACAGAGAATCCTCTGGGGCCAACGTCCTGACTTTC.

The chain uses TRBV28 and TRBJ1-3, with a possible D match to TRBD1 (5 bases). Trimming removed 2 bases from V and 3 bases from J, with 11 bases in between. This CDR3 spans 15 amino acids. The V gene's germline CDR1 is MDHEN and CDR2 SYDVKM. CDR3 sequence reads: CASSLGRDFGNTIYF. CDR3 bases: TGTGCCAGCAGTTTAGGCAGGGACTTTGGAAACACCATATATTTT.

The rearrangement joins TRBV5-1 to TRBJ1-2; D is unresolved. Germline CDR1 is SGHRS and CDR2 is YFSETQ. CDR3 length equals 18 residues. The V and J ends lost 3 bases and 2 bases respectively, with 23 bases between them. CDR3 amino acids: CASSSEGGSTKANYGYTF. CDR3 nucleotide sequence: TGCGCCAGCAGCTCTGAGGGAGGGTCAACCAAAGCAAACTATGGCTACACCTTC.